This TCR beta chain originates from a study of control samples from healthy donors and cancer patients. Per germline, CDR1 SNHLY and CDR2 FYNNEI. The V end was cut by 5 bases, the J end by 10 bases, with 9 bases between. This CDR3 spans 11 amino acids. Sequenced by immunoSEQ multiplex PCR; TCRdb stores in-frame clones only, minus some. The table shows about 120,000 clones, with roughly 93% occurring only once. The chain uses TRBV2 and TRBJ2-1, with D unclear. This TCR was recovered from a man in his thirties or forties in good health. Sequencing was done on a sample of blood. The CDR3 region has the DNA TGTGCCAGCAGTTATTCTTGGGAGCAGTTCTTC. This translates into CASSYSWEQFF.